Here is one T cell receptor (beta chain) with its context. Its antigen is undetermined. TCRdb used MiXCR to reprocess the RT-PCR reads, holding one entry per CDR3 protein. This sample yields 400,000 to 550,000 distinct CDR3 sequences, of which about 25% are seen a single time; approximately 2% belongs to the top ten. These data originate in a study of response to subunit inactivated influenza vaccine. General study results and limits: Seasonal influenza vaccination, on each occasion, was suggested by the authors to recruit few new T cells.

The germline gives CDR1 SEHNR, CDR2 FQNEAQ (reference sequence). Trimming took 5 bases from V and 3 from J; bases not matched to a gene: 4. The CDR3 contains 14 residues. This receptor was taken from a man aged 50 to 60 who received an inactivated influenza vaccine. The starting material was CD4+ T cells sorted from PBMCs, obtained more than 4 days after vaccination. The J gene is TRBJ2-1, the V gene TRBV7-9; 7 nucleotides align to TRBD1. This chain's CDR3 is CASSQWTGYNEQFF. The DNA for the CDR3 is TGTGCCAGCAGCCAATGGACAGGCTACAATGAGCAGTTCTTC.